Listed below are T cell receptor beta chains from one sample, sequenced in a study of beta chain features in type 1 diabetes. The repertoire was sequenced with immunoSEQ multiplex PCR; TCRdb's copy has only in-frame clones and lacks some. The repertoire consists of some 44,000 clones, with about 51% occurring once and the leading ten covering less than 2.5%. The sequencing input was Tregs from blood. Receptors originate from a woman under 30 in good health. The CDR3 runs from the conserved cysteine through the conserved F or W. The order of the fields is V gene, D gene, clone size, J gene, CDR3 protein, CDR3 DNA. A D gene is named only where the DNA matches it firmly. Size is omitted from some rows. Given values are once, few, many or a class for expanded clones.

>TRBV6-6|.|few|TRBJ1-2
CASNPSGNYGYTF
TGTGCCAGCAATCCCTCAGGAAACTATGGCTACACCTTC
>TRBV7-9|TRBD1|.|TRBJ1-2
CASSLDRDYGYTF
TGTGCCAGCAGCTTGGACAGGGATTATGGCTACACCTTC
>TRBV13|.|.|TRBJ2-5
CASSPKDFVETQYF
TGTGCCAGCAGCCCTAAGGACTTCGTAGAGACCCAGTACTTC
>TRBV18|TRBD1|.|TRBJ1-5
CASSPQGARGNQPQHF
TGTGCCAGCTCACCCCAGGGGGCGCGTGGCAATCAGCCCCAGCATTTT
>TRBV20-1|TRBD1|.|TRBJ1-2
CSARDRGRNTF
TGCAGTGCCAGGGACAGGGGGAGGAACACCTTC
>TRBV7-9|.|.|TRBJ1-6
CASSGIGSPSNSPLHF
TGTGCCAGCAGCGGTATAGGGAGTCCTTCGAATTCACCCCTCCACTTT
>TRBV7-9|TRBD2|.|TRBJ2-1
CASSLYSGSSYNEQFF
TGTGCCAGCAGCCTCTATAGCGGGAGCTCCTACAATGAGCAGTTCTTC
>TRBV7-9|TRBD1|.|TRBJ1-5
CASSLTGGNQPQHF
TGTGCCAGCAGCCTCACAGGGGGCAATCAGCCCCAGCATTTT
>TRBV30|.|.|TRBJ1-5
CAWSNRASNQPQHF
TGTGCCTGGAGTAACAGGGCTAGCAATCAGCCCCAGCATTTT
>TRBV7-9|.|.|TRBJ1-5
CASSATSISNQPQHF
TGTGCCAGCAGCGCGACATCCATAAGCAATCAGCCCCAGCATTTT
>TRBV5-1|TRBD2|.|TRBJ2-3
CASSRASGTSTDTQYF
TGCGCCAGCAGCAGGGCTAGCGGGACTAGCACAGATACGCAGTATTTT
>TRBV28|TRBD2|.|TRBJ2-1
CASRREGLYNEQFF
TGTGCCAGCAGGCGGGAGGGCCTATACAATGAGCAGTTCTTC
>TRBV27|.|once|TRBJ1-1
CASSLTGGGTEAFF
TGTGCCAGCAGTCTGACGGGTGGAGGGACTGAAGCTTTCTTT
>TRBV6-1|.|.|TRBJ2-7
CASRAGHLHEQYF
TGTGCCAGCAGGGCGGGCCACCTACACGAGCAGTACTTC
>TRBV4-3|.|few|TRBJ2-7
CASSQADKKGYEQYF
TGCGCCAGCAGCCAAGCGGACAAGAAGGGCTACGAGCAGTACTTC
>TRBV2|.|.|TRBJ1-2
CASKNRPGGDGYTF
TGTGCCAGCAAGAATCGACCGGGGGGGGATGGCTACACCTTC